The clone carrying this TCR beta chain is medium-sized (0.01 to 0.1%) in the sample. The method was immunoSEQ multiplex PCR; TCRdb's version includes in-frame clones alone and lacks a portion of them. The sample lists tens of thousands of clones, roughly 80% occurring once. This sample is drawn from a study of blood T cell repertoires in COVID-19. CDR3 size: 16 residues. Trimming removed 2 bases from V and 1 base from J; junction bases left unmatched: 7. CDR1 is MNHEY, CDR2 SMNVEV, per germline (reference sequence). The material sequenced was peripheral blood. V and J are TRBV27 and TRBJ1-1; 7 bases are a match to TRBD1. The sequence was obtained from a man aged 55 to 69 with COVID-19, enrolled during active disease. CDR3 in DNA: TGTGCCAGCAGTTTAAGAGGGACAGAAAAGAACACTGAAGCTTTCTTT. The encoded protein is CASSLRGTEKNTEAFF.